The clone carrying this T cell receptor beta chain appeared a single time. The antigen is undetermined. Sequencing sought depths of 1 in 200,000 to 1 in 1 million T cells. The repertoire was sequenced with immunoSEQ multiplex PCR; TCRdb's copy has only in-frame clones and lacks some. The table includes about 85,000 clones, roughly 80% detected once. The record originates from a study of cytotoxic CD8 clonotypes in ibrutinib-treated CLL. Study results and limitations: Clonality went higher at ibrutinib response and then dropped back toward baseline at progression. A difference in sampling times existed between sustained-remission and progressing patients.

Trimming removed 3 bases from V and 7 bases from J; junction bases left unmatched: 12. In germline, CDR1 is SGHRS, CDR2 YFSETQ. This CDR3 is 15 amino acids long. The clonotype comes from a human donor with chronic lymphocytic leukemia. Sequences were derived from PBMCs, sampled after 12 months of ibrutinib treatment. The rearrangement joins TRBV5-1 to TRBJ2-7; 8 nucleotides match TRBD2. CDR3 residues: CASSWALAGGEEQYF. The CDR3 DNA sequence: TGCGCCAGCAGCTGGGCCTTGGCGGGAGGTGAGGAGCAGTACTTC. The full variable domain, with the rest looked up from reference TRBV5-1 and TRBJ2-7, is KAGVTQTPRYLIKTRGQQVTLSCSPISGHRSVSWYQQTPGQGLQFLFEYFSETQRNKGNFPGRFSGRQFSNSRSEMNVSTLELGDSALYLCASSWALAGGEEQYFGPGTRLTVT.